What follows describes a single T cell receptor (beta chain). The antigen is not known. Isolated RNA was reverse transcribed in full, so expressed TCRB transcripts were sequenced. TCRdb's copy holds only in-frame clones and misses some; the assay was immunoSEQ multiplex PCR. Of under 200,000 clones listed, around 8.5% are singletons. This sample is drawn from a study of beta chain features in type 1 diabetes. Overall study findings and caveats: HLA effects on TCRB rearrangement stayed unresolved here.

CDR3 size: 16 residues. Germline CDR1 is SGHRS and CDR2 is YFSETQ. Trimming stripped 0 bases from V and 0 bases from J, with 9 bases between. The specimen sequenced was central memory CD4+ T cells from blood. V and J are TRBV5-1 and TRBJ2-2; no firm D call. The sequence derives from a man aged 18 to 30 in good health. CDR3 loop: CASSLAQRSNTGELFF. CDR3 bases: TGCGCCAGCAGCTTGGCGCAGCGATCGAACACCGGGGAGCTGTTTTTT.